This T cell receptor beta chain came from a study of blood T cell repertoires in COVID-19. About the study: Both acute and convalescent COVID-19 samples were obtained from the United States, Italy and Spain. T cells, B-cell-depleted T cells, or PBMCs supplied cDNA or gDNA.

Original handling: Estimates of nucleated cell counts were drawn from the amplification of reference gene primers. The assay was immunoSEQ multiplex PCR, and TCRdb's table has in-frame clones only and misses some. That table gives V, J and clone size, and the DNA gave D and trimming. The table includes about 50,000 clones, approximately 91% detected once. The CDR3 totals 16 residues. CDR1 and CDR2 (germline): LGHDT, YNNKEL (reference sequence). Deletions cut 0 bases from V and 0 bases from J, with 9 bases between. The clonotype was recovered from a woman of 80 years or more with acute or convalescent COVID-19. The V call is TRBV3-1 (or the pseudogene TRBV3-2), the J call TRBJ2-1, with no clear D. Material for sequencing was peripheral blood. In DNA form, the CDR3 reads TGTGCCAGCAGCCAAGATAGATCGAGCTCCTACAATGAGCAGTTCTTC. Amino acids: CASSQDRSSSYNEQFF.